A selection of T cell receptor beta chains follows, all from one sample in a study of cytomegalovirus exposure and HLA in healthy donors. Profiling relied on immunoSEQ multiplex PCR, and the TCRdb table lists in-frame clones only, not all of them. This table has about 160,000 clones, around 85% appearing once. Specimen: PBMCs. The receptors here all came from a woman in her thirties in good health and CMV-seronegative. Both conserved end residues are part of each CDR3. The order of the fields is CDR3 protein, CDR3 DNA, clone size, J gene, V gene, D gene. The D gene is left open where the match is weak. Clone size appears in some rows only: once, few, many, or a class for an expanded clone.

CDR3 protein: CASSLGRGYTEAFF
CDR3 DNA: TGTGCCAGCAGCCTGGGGCGGGGGTACACTGAAGCTTTCTTT
clone size: NA
J gene: TRBJ1-1
V gene: TRBV11-2
D gene: NA

CDR3 protein: CSAGTGPEQYF
CDR3 DNA: TGCAGTGCGGGGACAGGGCCCGAGCAGTACTTC
clone size: few
J gene: TRBJ2-7
V gene: TRBV20-1
D gene: TRBD1

CDR3 protein: CASGFSGFGSGNTIYF
CDR3 DNA: TGTGCTAGTGGTTTTAGCGGTTTTGGTTCTGGAAACACCATATATTTT
clone size: NA
J gene: TRBJ1-3
V gene: TRBV12-5
D gene: NA

CDR3 protein: CASSLAGENSPLHF
CDR3 DNA: TGTGCCAGCAGCTTAGCGGGGGAAAATTCACCCCTCCACTTT
clone size: NA
J gene: TRBJ1-6
V gene: TRBV7-8
D gene: NA

CDR3 protein: CASSYSYRGGYTF
CDR3 DNA: TGTGCCAGCAGTTACTCCTACAGGGGCGGCTACACCTTC
clone size: NA
J gene: TRBJ1-2
V gene: TRBV6-5
D gene: TRBD1

CDR3 protein: CASSEARRGLIEQYF
CDR3 DNA: TGTGCCAGCAGTGAAGCGCGTCGGGGGCTCATCGAGCAGTACTTC
clone size: NA
J gene: TRBJ2-7
V gene: TRBV6-1
D gene: NA

CDR3 protein: CASSGPGPNTEAFF
CDR3 DNA: TGTGCCAGCAGCGGACCGGGGCCGAACACTGAAGCTTTCTTT
clone size: few
J gene: TRBJ1-1
V gene: TRBV5-4
D gene: NA

CDR3 protein: CASTHRGRGQPQHF
CDR3 DNA: TGTGCCAGCACACACAGGGGCCGAGGGCAGCCCCAGCATTTT
clone size: NA
J gene: TRBJ1-5
V gene: TRBV19
D gene: TRBD1

CDR3 protein: CASSHTAETQYF
CDR3 DNA: TGTGCCAGCAGTCATACGGCTGAGACCCAGTACTTC
clone size: NA
J gene: TRBJ2-5
V gene: TRBV14
D gene: NA

CDR3 protein: CASSLPGGETQYF
CDR3 DNA: TGTGCCAGCAGCTTACCGGGTGGTGAGACCCAGTACTTC
clone size: NA
J gene: TRBJ2-5
V gene: TRBV7-3
D gene: NA

CDR3 protein: CASSRGVYGQETQYF
CDR3 DNA: TGTGCCAGCAGCCGGGGAGTATATGGTCAGGAGACCCAGTACTTC
clone size: NA
J gene: TRBJ2-5
V gene: TRBV6-1
D gene: NA

CDR3 protein: CASSLQGSNEQYF
CDR3 DNA: TGTGCCAGCAGCCTGCAGGGTTCCAACGAGCAGTACTTC
clone size: NA
J gene: TRBJ2-7
V gene: TRBV5-4
D gene: NA

CDR3 protein: CASSLALGGTEEYF
CDR3 DNA: TGTGCCAGCAGCTTGGCCCTAGGCGGGACAGAAGAGTACTTC
clone size: NA
J gene: TRBJ2-7
V gene: TRBV5-4
D gene: NA

CDR3 protein: CASSVGANQPQHF
CDR3 DNA: TGTGCCAGCAGCGTAGGGGCGAATCAGCCCCAGCATTTT
clone size: NA
J gene: TRBJ1-5
V gene: TRBV9
D gene: NA

CDR3 protein: CASSLYTGRETQYF
CDR3 DNA: TGTGCCAGCAGCCTATATACTGGGCGAGAGACCCAGTACTTC
clone size: NA
J gene: TRBJ2-5
V gene: TRBV21-1
D gene: NA